What follows describes a single TCR beta chain. The data belong to a study of blood T cell repertoires in COVID-19. Across the whole study: PBMCs, B-cell-depleted T cells, or T cells were the source of the cDNA or gDNA that made up the material.

The junction had 5 bases not matched to a gene; V was cut back by 2 bases and J by 1 base. The CDR3 runs 16 residues. Germline V CDR1 and CDR2: LNHDA, SQIVND (reference sequence). As processed by the authors: Cell counts per sample came from amplifying reference gene primers. Repertoires were generated with immunoSEQ multiplex PCR, while TCRdb's copy carries only in-frame clones and drops some. V and J calls and clone size are those listed in that table; D and trimming were worked out from the DNA. The sample gives about 71,000 clones, roughly 85% of which show up once; roughly 2% is in the top ten. The sample comprised peripheral blood. The chain has TRBV19 and TRBJ2-3; 8 bases map to TRBD1. The TCR comes from a man in his thirties or forties with acute or convalescent COVID-19. CDR3 coding DNA: TGTGCCAGTAGTATATTTTGGGGACAGGGCACAGATACGCAGTATTTT. Its translation is CASSIFWGQGTDTQYF.